This TCR beta chain was profiled in a study of cytomegalovirus exposure and HLA in healthy donors. The CDR3 runs to 15 residues. V dropped 3 bases and J dropped 0 bases, with 11 bases sitting between them. Germline values: CDR1 SGHRS, CDR2 YFSETQ. Use of 60 Vbeta and 13 Jbeta primers characterized the PCR. Clones were sequenced by immunoSEQ multiplex PCR, and TCRdb holds only the in-frame ones, with some missing. Of some 150,000 clones listed, around three quarters are singletons. Sequencing was done on a sample of PBMCs. The clonotype comes from a woman in her forties in good health and CMV-seronegative. The chain combines TRBV5-1 with TRBJ2-3; D remains ambiguous. This CDR3 reads CASSWAISSTDTQYF. The CDR3 DNA reads TGCGCCAGCAGCTGGGCGATCTCTAGCACAGATACGCAGTATTTT.